Listed below are T cell receptor beta chains from one sample, sequenced in a study of blood T cell repertoires in COVID-19. Using immunoSEQ multiplex PCR, the repertoire was profiled, and TCRdb retains in-frame clones only, with some absent. Among approximately 500,000 clones listed, roughly 89% were seen once. What was sequenced was peripheral blood. These receptors were collected from a woman between 50 and 59 years old with COVID-19, enrolled during active disease. Each CDR3 is given with its conserved first and last residue. The D gene is left open where the match is weak. Only part of the rows carry a size: once, few, many, or a class if the clone is expanded.

V: TRBV6-5; J: TRBJ2-7; D: -; size: -; CDR3: CASSYLDRAGEQYF; DNA: TGTGCCAGCAGTTACTTGGACCGCGCGGGCGAGCAGTACTTC
V: TRBV7-9; J: TRBJ2-3; D: -; size: -; CDR3: CASSLGATTDTQYF; DNA: TGTGCCAGCAGCTTAGGGGCTACCACAGATACGCAGTATTTT
V: TRBV28; J: TRBJ2-7; D: TRBD1; size: -; CDR3: CASRPTGAAAYEQYF; DNA: TGTGCCAGCAGGCCGACAGGGGCCGCCGCTTACGAGCAGTACTTC
V: TRBV4-1; J: TRBJ2-7; D: TRBD1; size: -; CDR3: CASSQARGDRGHYEQYF; DNA: TGCGCCAGCAGCCAAGCCCGGGGCGACAGGGGGCACTACGAGCAGTACTTC
V: TRBV29-1; J: TRBJ2-5; D: -; size: -; CDR3: CSVILGGQETQYF; DNA: TGCAGCGTCATCCTGGGGGGCCAAGAGACCCAGTACTTC
V: TRBV9; J: TRBJ2-7; D: -; size: -; CDR3: CASSARQGLYEQYF; DNA: TGTGCCAGCAGCGCTAGACAGGGACTCTACGAGCAGTACTTC
V: TRBV2; J: TRBJ2-7; D: -; size: -; CDR3: CASSAYLRDTNYEQYF; DNA: TGTGCCAGCAGTGCCTACCTCCGGGACACAAACTACGAGCAGTACTTC
V: TRBV5-6; J: TRBJ2-3; D: TRBD1; size: -; CDR3: CASSPGTGQDTQYF; DNA: TGTGCCAGCAGCCCTGGGACAGGGCAAGATACGCAGTATTTT
V: TRBV30; J: TRBJ2-7; D: -; size: once; CDR3: CAWSSQGYEQYF; DNA: TGTGCCTGGAGTTCCCAGGGGTACGAGCAGTACTTC
V: TRBV30; J: TRBJ1-2; D: TRBD1; size: -; CDR3: CAWRGTGTLMRYYGYTF; DNA: TGTGCCTGGAGAGGGACAGGGACCCTAATGCGATACTATGGCTACACCTTC
V: TRBV5-6; J: TRBJ2-7; D: -; size: -; CDR3: CASSLGYGRTDEQYF; DNA: TGTGCCAGCAGCTTAGGGTACGGGAGAACGGACGAGCAGTACTTC
V: TRBV10-3; J: TRBJ1-1; D: -; size: -; CDR3: CAISRDTLNTEAFF; DNA: TGTGCCATCAGTCGGGACACCTTGAACACTGAAGCTTTCTTT
V: TRBV27; J: TRBJ1-2; D: TRBD1; size: once; CDR3: CASSSLGLRGGYTF; DNA: TGTGCCAGCAGTTCGCTGGGGCTCAGGGGGGGCTACACCTTC
V: TRBV7-2; J: TRBJ2-5; D: TRBD2; size: -; CDR3: CASSSLAGLKDRTQYF; DNA: TGTGCCAGCAGCTCTCTAGCGGGCCTTAAGGATCGGACCCAGTACTTC
V: TRBV11-1; J: TRBJ2-3; D: TRBD2; size: -; CDR3: CASSWGGGRSTDTQYF; DNA: TGTGCCAGCAGCTGGGGCGGGGGTCGAAGCACAGATACGCAGTATTTT
V: TRBV30; J: TRBJ2-7; D: TRBD2; size: -; CDR3: CAWGRVHEQYF; DNA: TGTGCCTGGGGGAGGGTTCACGAGCAGTACTTC
V: TRBV11-2; J: TRBJ2-7; D: -; size: once; CDR3: CASSPRGDSPTYEQYF; DNA: TGTGCCAGCAGCCCAAGGGGCGACAGCCCCACCTACGAGCAGTACTTC
V: TRBV5-1; J: TRBJ2-2; D: TRBD1; size: -; CDR3: CASTADRGLLNTGELFF; DNA: TGCGCCAGCACCGCAGACAGGGGGCTTCTAAACACCGGGGAGCTGTTTTTT
V: TRBV2; J: TRBJ1-5; D: TRBD1; size: few; CDR3: CASSIEDRYYQPQHF; DNA: TGTGCCAGCAGTATAGAGGACAGGTATTATCAGCCCCAGCATTTT
V: TRBV6-1; J: TRBJ2-7; D: -; size: few; CDR3: CASSEIRQASYEQYF; DNA: TGTGCCAGCAGTGAAATCAGACAGGCCTCCTACGAGCAGTACTTC
V: TRBV19; J: TRBJ2-1; D: -; size: -; CDR3: CASRASTHNEQFF; DNA: TGTGCCAGTCGAGCCTCAACTCACAATGAGCAGTTCTTC
V: TRBV27; J: TRBJ1-2; D: TRBD1; size: -; CDR3: CASSSSGTGRGGYTF; DNA: TGTGCCAGCAGTTCATCCGGGACAGGGAGAGGTGGCTACACCTTC
V: TRBV9; J: TRBJ1-4; D: TRBD1; size: -; CDR3: CASSVEGQGVEKLFF; DNA: TGTGCCAGCAGCGTAGAGGGACAGGGGGTTGAAAAACTGTTTTTT
V: TRBV7-9; J: TRBJ2-3; D: TRBD2; size: -; CDR3: CASSFSGGDTQYF; DNA: TGTGCCAGCAGCTTTAGCGGGGGGGATACGCAGTATTTT
V: TRBV7-8; J: TRBJ1-1; D: -; size: -; CDR3: CASSQTQGLEAFF; DNA: TGTGCCAGCAGCCAGACGCAGGGGCTGGAAGCTTTCTTT
V: TRBV30; J: TRBJ2-1; D: -; size: -; CDR3: CAWSVGPYNEQFF; DNA: TGTGCCTGGAGTGTGGGGCCATACAATGAGCAGTTCTTC
V: TRBV6-6; J: TRBJ1-2; D: -; size: -; CDR3: CASSQDISNYGYTF; DNA: TGTGCCAGCAGCCAGGACATTTCTAACTATGGCTACACCTTC